This T cell receptor beta chain was sequenced during a study of cytomegalovirus exposure and HLA in healthy donors. Points from the study as a whole: In vitro checks showed that a few CMV-associated chains really do target CMV antigens. The majority of TCR sequences were rare, yet some public TCRs appeared in many donors.

Use of 60 Vbeta and 13 Jbeta primers characterized the PCR. Only in-frame clones appear in the TCRdb table, and some are missing; sequencing was by immunoSEQ multiplex PCR. The table shows 150,000 to 200,000 clones, with 75% to 85% occurring only once. Germline CDR1 LGHNA, CDR2 YSLEER. This CDR3 contains 16 residues. The ends were cut back, 4 bases at V and 4 bases at J, with 16 bases in the middle. As regards this clone: Its antigen remains unidentified.

The chain couples TRBV4-3 to TRBJ1-4; D is possibly TRBD1 (6 bases). The receptor was derived from a woman between 50 and 59 years old in good health and CMV-seronegative. Sequenced material: PBMCs. The DNA of the CDR3 is TGCGCCAGCAGCCCTGACCCGGGACAATTTAATGAAAAACTGTTTTTT. Protein: CASSPDPGQFNEKLFF.